The clone carrying this T cell receptor beta chain was counted only a few times. The antigen remains unidentified. Patients having uncontrolled infection, another autoimmune disease, pregnancy or lactation were not included. The data were taken from a study of T cells in Graves' hyperthyroidism and ophthalmopathy. After removal of 5 bases from V and 3 bases from J, the junction contained 7 bases not matched to a gene. This CDR3 has 16 amino acids. Germline CDR1 and CDR2: MNHEY and SMNVEV (reference sequence). Amplified TCR beta CDR3 regions came from RNA transcripts. TCR CDR3 underwent first-round RT-PCR with the HTBI primer set. TCRdb itself ran the multiplex PCR reads through MiXCR, one entry per CDR3 protein. The table shows approximately 490,000 distinct CDR3 sequences, with approximately 22% occurring only once. Whole-study findings and limits: Among thyroid clonotypes expanded above 0.001, most also appeared in blood. It was a median 6.5 months before onset that the model predicted ophthalmopathy. Ophthalmopathy cases were set apart from stable hyperthyroidism by a 13 V-J model.

This TCR derives from a woman in her 70s with Graves' ophthalmopathy. The sample was blood. The chain links TRBV27 to TRBJ2-7, with 13 nucleotides matching TRBD2. The CDR3 loop is CASSGLAGVGGYEQYF. CDR3 bases: TGTGCCAGCAGTGGACTAGCGGGAGTAGGGGGCTACGAGCAGTACTTC.